This T cell receptor (beta chain) stems from a study of blood T cell repertoires in COVID-19. CDR1 is SGHDT and CDR2 is YYEEEE in the germline V gene. CDR3 length equals 15 residues. The J segment lost 5 bases and the V segment lost 4 bases, leaving 5 bases of the junction unmatched. Sequenced by immunoSEQ multiplex PCR; TCRdb stores in-frame clones only, minus some. The sample has about 160,000 clones, 85% to 95% seen once. This TCR came from a man aged 45-65 years with acute or convalescent COVID-19. Sample: peripheral blood. This chain joins TRBV5-6 and TRBJ1-4, with 10 bases identical to TRBD1. DNA for the CDR3: TGTGCCAGCAGCGGGACAGGGGAATCAAATGAAAAACTGTTTTTT. Its protein product is CASSGTGESNEKLFF.